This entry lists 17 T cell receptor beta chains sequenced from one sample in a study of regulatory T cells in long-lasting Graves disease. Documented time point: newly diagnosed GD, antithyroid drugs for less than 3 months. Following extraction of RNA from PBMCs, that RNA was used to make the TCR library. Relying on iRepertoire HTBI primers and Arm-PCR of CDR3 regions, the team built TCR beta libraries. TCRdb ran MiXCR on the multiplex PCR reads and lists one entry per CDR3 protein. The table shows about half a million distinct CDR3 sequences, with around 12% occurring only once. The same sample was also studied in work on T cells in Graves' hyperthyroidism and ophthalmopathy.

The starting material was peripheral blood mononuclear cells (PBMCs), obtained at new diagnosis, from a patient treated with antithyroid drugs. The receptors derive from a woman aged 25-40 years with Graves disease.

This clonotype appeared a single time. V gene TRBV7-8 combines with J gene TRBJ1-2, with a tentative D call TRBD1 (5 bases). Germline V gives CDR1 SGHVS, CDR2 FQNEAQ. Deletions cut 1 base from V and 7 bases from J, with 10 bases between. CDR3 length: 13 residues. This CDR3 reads CASSLVGLGGYTF. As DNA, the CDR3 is TGTGCCAGCAGCTTAGTGGGGCTAGGTGGCTACACCTTC.

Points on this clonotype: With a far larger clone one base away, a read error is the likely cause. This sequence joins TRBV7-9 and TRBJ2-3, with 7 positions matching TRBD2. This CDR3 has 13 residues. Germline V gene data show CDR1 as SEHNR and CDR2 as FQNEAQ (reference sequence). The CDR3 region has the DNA TGTGTCAGCAGCTTCGGACTAGCAGATACGCAGTATTTT. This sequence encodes CVSSFGLADTQYF.

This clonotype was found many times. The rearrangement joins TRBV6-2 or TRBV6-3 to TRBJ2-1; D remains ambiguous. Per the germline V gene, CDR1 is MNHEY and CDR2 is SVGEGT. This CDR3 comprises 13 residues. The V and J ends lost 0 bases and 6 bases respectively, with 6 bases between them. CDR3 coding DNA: TGTGCCAGCAGTTACTCGGCACCCAATGAGCAGTTCTTC. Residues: CASSYSAPNEQFF.

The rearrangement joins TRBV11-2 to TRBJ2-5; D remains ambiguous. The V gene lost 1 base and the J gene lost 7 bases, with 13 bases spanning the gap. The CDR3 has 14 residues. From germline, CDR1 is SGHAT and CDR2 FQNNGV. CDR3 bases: TGTGCCAGCAGCTTAGCGAATTATGTTGGGACCCAGTACTTC. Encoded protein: CASSLANYVGTQYF. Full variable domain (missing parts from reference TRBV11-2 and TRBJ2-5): EAGVAQSPRYKIIEKRQSVAFWCNPISGHATLYWYQQILGQGPKLLIQFQNNGVVDDSQLPKDRFSAERLKGVDSTLKIQPAKLEDSAVYLCASSLANYVGTQYFGPGTRLLVL.

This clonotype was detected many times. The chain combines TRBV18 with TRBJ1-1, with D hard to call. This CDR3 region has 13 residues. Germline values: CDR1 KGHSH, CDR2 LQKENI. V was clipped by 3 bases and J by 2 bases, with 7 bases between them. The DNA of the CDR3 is TGTGCCAGCTCACCGACACCTAACACTGAAGCTTTCTTT. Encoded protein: CASSPTPNTEAFF.

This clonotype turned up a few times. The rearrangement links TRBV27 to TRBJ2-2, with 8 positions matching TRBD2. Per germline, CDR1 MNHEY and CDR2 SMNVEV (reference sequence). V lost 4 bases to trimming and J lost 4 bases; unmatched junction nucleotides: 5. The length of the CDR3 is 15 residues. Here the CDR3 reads CASSWVAGSTGELFF. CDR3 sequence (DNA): TGTGCCAGCAGTTGGGTAGCGGGGTCCACCGGGGAGCTGTTTTTT.

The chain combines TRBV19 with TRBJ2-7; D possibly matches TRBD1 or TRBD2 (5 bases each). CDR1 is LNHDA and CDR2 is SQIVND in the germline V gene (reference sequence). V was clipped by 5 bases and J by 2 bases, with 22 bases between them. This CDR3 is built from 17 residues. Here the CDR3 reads CASSSSQGVAGPYEQYF. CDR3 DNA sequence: TGTGCCAGTAGTTCAAGCCAGGGAGTTGCGGGTCCCTACGAGCAGTACTTC.

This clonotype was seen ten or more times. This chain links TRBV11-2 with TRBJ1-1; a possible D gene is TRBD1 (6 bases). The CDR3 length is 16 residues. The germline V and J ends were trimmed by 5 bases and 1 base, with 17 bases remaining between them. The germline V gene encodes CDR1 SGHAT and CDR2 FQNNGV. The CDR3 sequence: CASSDNGGLGNTEAFF. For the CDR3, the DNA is TGTGCCAGCAGCGACAATGGGGGGCTAGGGAACACTGAAGCTTTCTTT.

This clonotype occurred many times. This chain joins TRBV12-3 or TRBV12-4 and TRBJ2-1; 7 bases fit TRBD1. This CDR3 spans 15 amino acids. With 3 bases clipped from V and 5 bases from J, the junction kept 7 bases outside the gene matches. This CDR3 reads CASSFAPDRDNEQFF. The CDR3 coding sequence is TGTGCCAGCAGTTTCGCCCCCGACAGGGACAATGAGCAGTTCTTC.

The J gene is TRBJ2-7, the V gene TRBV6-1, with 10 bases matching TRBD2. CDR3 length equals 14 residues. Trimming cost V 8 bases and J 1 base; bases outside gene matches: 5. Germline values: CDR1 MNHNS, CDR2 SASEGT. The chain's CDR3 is CASRLAGPSYEQYF. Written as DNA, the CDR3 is TGTGCCAGCCGACTAGCGGGTCCATCCTACGAGCAGTACTTC.

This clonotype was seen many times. The CDR3 coding sequence is TGTGCCAGTAGCCGCCCGGACAGCAAGTATGGCTACACCTTC. Translation: CASSRPDSKYGYTF. The chain has TRBV19 and TRBJ1-2; D might be TRBD1 (6 bases). Germline V gene lookup returns CDR1 LNHDA and CDR2 SQIVND (reference sequence). This CDR3 spans 14 amino acids. Between the trimmed V and J ends, which lost 6 bases and 5 bases, there was a span of 16 bases.

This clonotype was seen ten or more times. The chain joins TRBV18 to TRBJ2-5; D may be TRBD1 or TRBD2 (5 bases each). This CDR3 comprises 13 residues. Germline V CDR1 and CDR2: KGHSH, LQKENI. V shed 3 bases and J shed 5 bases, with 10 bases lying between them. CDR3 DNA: TGTGCCAGCTCACCCCAGAGGGACGAGACCCAGTACTTC. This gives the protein CASSPQRDETQYF. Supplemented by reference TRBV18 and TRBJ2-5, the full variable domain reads NAGVMQNPRHLVRRRGQEARLRCSPMKGHSHVYWYRQLPEEGLKFMVYLQKENIIDESGMPKERFSAEFPKEGPSILRIQQVVRGDSAAYFCASSPQRDETQYFGPGTRLLVL.

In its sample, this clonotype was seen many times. The CDR3 DNA reads TGTGCCAGCAGCTCCCGGGACTACAGAGAGACCCAGTACTTC. Translating it yields CASSSRDYRETQYF. The chain is built from TRBV7-2 and TRBJ2-5, with 7 bases lining up with TRBD2. Per the germline V gene, CDR1 is SGHTA and CDR2 is FQGNSA. V lost 4 bases and J lost 4; bases outside the gene matches: 6. This CDR3 is built from 14 residues. Full variable domain (outside the CDR3, taken from reference TRBV7-2 and TRBJ2-5): GAGVSQSPSNKVTEKGKDVELRCDPISGHTALYWYRQSLGQGLEFLIYFQGNSAPDKSGLPSDRFSAERTGGSVSTLTIQRTQQEDSAVYLCASSSRDYRETQYFGPGTRLLVL.

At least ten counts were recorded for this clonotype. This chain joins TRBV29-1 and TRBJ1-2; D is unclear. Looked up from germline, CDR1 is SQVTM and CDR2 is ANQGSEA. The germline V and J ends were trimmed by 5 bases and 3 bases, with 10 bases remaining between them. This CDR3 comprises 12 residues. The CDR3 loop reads CSVSRVDYGYTF. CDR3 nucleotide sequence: TGCAGCGTTTCCCGGGTGGACTATGGCTACACCTTC.

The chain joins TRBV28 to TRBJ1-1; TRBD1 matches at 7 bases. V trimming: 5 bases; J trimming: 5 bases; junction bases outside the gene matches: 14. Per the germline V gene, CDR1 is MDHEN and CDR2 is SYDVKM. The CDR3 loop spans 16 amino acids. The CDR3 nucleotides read TGTGCCAGCAGTCTACCAGGGGGTGTCACGGTGACTGAAGCTTTCTTT. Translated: CASSLPGGVTVTEAFF.

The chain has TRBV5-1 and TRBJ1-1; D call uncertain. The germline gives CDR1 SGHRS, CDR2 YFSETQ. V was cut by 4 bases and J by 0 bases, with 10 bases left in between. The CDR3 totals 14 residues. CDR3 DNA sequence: TGCGCCAGCAGCCCCTGGAGAATGAACACTGAAGCTTTCTTT. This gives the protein CASSPWRMNTEAFF.

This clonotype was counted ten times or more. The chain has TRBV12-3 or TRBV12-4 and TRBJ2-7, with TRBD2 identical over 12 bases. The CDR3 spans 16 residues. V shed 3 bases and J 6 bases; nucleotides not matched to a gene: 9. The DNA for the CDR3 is TGTGCCAGCAGTTTGGGGACTAGCGGGTTTCAGGGCGAGCAGTACTTC. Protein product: CASSLGTSGFQGEQYF.